The 24 T cell receptor beta chains below come from one sample, sequenced in a study of T-cell reconstitution after alpha-beta-depleted transplantation in children. For TCRbeta, the library was prepared with unique molecular identifiers. MiXCR, applied by TCRdb to the PCR reads, yields one record per CDR3 protein. This sample has about 260,000 distinct CDR3 sequences; more than 9% occur once, and the top ten carry less than 25%. The sample here was peripheral blood, taken 180 days after TCRalphabeta/CD19-depleted stem cell transplant. The receptors stem from a male patient under 10 years old who had a stem cell transplant for chronic granulomatous disease, so the T cells may come from the graft donor.

As regards this clonotype: This sequence may be a read error, since a much larger clone differs from it by one base. The V gene is TRBV7-6, the J gene TRBJ1-3, with D unclear. V lost 3 bases and J 0 bases, leaving 15 bases between the germline ends. This CDR3 region has 17 residues. The germline gives CDR1 SGHVS, CDR2 FNYEAQ. The CDR3 loop is CASSLSPSSLSGNTIYF. The CDR3 region has the DNA TGTGCCAGCAGCTTGAGTCCATCTTCTCTCTCTGGAAACACCATATATTTT.

This clonotype has at least ten counts. The chain employs TRBV29-1 and TRBJ1-6, with 7 bases aligning to TRBD1. The germline CDR1 and CDR2 sequences are SQVTM and ANQGSEA. With 7 bases clipped from V and 6 bases from J, the junction kept 3 bases outside the gene matches. The CDR3 length is 12 residues. CDR3 nucleotide sequence: TGCAGCGCAGGGGGGGGTAATTCACCCCTCCACTTT. Protein: CSAGGGNSPLHF.

As to this clonotype: Since no conserved phenylalanine or tryptophan closes the CDR3, a read error is the likely cause. This chain links TRBV5-1 with TRBJ1-2; weak D call: TRBD1 (6 bases). V was trimmed by 4 bases and J by 2 bases, leaving 15 bases between them. The CDR3 contains 15 residues. CDR1 is SGHRS and CDR2 is YFSETQ in the germline V gene. CDR3 loop: CASSMLAGVNYGYTI. The CDR3 DNA reads as TGCGCCAGCAGCATGCTGGCAGGGGTCAACTATGGCTACACCATC.

This clonotype occurred many times. The rearrangement joins TRBV7-2 to TRBJ2-1; D remains ambiguous. In germline, CDR1 is SGHTA, CDR2 FQGNSA. V dropped 6 bases and J dropped 0 bases, with 9 bases sitting between them. The CDR3 is made up of 14 amino acids. The CDR3 loop is CASSSGSSYNEQFF. CDR3 sequence (DNA): TGTGCCAGCAGTTCAGGAAGCTCCTACAATGAGCAGTTCTTC.

Comments on this clonotype: This clone may be a read error of a much larger clone one base away. The CDR3 spells CASSRRNRFTDTQYF. For the CDR3, the DNA is TGTGCCAGCAGCCGCCGGAACAGGTTCACAGATACGCAGTATTTT. This chain links TRBV11-1 with TRBJ2-3; possible D gene TRBD1, 5 bases. Looked up from germline, CDR1 is SGHAT and CDR2 is FQDESV (reference sequence). This CDR3 has 15 amino acids. Trimming cost V 5 bases and J 2 bases, with 14 bases left between them.

There are many counts of this clonotype. The chain is built from TRBV29-1 and TRBJ1-2; tentatively, D is TRBD1 (5 bases). The CDR3 length is 12 residues. The germline V gene encodes CDR1 SQVTM and CDR2 ANQGSEA. V shed 2 bases and J shed 8 bases, with 12 bases lying between them. CDR3 coding DNA: TGCAGCGTTGAAAACCCAGGGTGGGGCTACACCTTC. Translation gives CSVENPGWGYTF.

The chain links TRBV6-1 to TRBJ2-7; 10 bases are a match to TRBD1. Trimming at V came to 3 bases and at J to 6 bases, leaving 8 bases not matched to a gene. This CDR3 has 15 amino acids. Germline V gene data show CDR1 as MNHNS and CDR2 as SASEGT. The CDR3: CASSERQGAGSEQYF. The CDR3 DNA reads TGTGCCAGCAGTGAGAGACAGGGGGCTGGATCCGAGCAGTACTTC.

With respect to this clonotype: A much larger clone is a single base away; this may be a read error. The rearrangement links TRBV29-1 to TRBJ2-2; 12 positions match TRBD2. Germline V CDR1 and CDR2: SQVTM, ANQGSEA. This CDR3 has 14 residues. The CDR3 DNA reads TGCAGCGTTGGGACTAGCGGGAACACCGGGGAGCCGTTTTTT. Translation: CSVGTSGNTGEPFF.

This clonotype was seen repeatedly, ten times or more. CDR3 amino acids: CSANVFSGVGQFF. DNA for the CDR3: TGCAGTGCTAACGTCTTCTCGGGAGTGGGGCAGTTCTTC. The chain carries TRBV20-1 and TRBJ2-1; D might be TRBD2 (6 bases). The germline gives CDR1 DFQATT, CDR2 SNEGSKA (reference sequence). The CDR3 spans 13 residues. V was clipped by 4 bases and J by 12 bases, with 19 bases between them.

This clonotype was detected many times. J is TRBJ2-5 and V is TRBV5-1; D possibly uses TRBD1 or TRBD2 (5 bases each). This CDR3 is 15 amino acids long. Trimming cost V 0 bases and J 5 bases, with 14 bases left between them. Germline V gene lookup returns CDR1 SGHRS and CDR2 YFSETQ. CDR3 sequence (DNA): TGCGCCAGCAGCTTGGCAGGGAGAGCCGGCGAGACCCAGTACTTC. Translated, it gives CASSLAGRAGETQYF.

This clonotype appeared many times. J is TRBJ2-5 and V is TRBV7-6; 12 bases align to TRBD1. CDR3 size: 16 residues. Losses at the gene ends were 1 base for V and 4 bases for J; bases not matched to a gene: 4. Germline CDR1 SGHVS, CDR2 FNYEAQ. In DNA, the CDR3 is TGTGCCAGCAGCTTAGGGGGACAGGGGGCTCGAGAGACCCAGTACTTC. It encodes CASSLGGQGARETQYF.

This clonotype was recorded many times. The gene calls are TRBV2 and TRBJ2-1; 16 nucleotides agree with TRBD2. The CDR3 sequence is 19 residues long. Germline CDR1 SNHLY, CDR2 FYNNEI. Unmatched junction bases numbered 8, after V lost 6 bases and J lost 0 bases. Here the CDR3 DNA reads TGTGCCAGCAGGACCTGGGGACTAGCGGGAGGGATCTCCTACAATGAGCAGTTCTTC. It encodes CASRTWGLAGGISYNEQFF.

In this sample, this clonotype turned up many times. The chain has TRBV7-3 and TRBJ2-2; 8 nucleotides align to TRBD2. In germline, CDR1 is SGHTA, CDR2 FQGTGA. CDR3 length: 14 amino acids. Unmatched junction bases numbered 5, after V lost 5 bases and J lost 6 bases. The CDR3 is CASSRGGSAGELFF. The CDR3 DNA reads TGTGCCAGCAGCCGGGGGGGGAGTGCCGGGGAGCTGTTTTTT.

J is TRBJ2-1 and V is TRBV7-9; 10 nucleotides agree with TRBD2. The CDR3 consists of 20 residues. CDR1 is SEHNR and CDR2 is FQNEAQ in the germline V gene (reference sequence). V trimming: 2 bases; J trimming: 2 bases; junction bases outside the gene matches: 15. The CDR3 here is CASSLHKLAGRIRAYNEQFF. In DNA form, the CDR3 reads TGTGCCAGCAGCTTACACAAACTAGCGGGACGTATCAGAGCCTACAATGAGCAGTTCTTC.

The table lists this clonotype with many counts. The rearrangement joins TRBV12-3 or TRBV12-4 to TRBJ2-7, with D perhaps given as TRBD1 or TRBD2 (6 bases each). The V end lost 8 bases, the J end lost 3 bases, and 17 bases lay between the germline ends. There are 14 residues in the CDR3. CDR3 loop: CASHHWGAGYEQYF. The CDR3, as DNA: TGTGCCAGCCATCATTGGGGGGCTGGCTACGAGCAGTACTTC.

At least ten counts were recorded for this clonotype. The V call is TRBV10-3, the J call TRBJ2-1, with 15 bases that match TRBD2. The trim removed 6 bases at V and 9 bases at J, leaving 18 bases unmatched. The germline gives CDR1 ENHRY, CDR2 SYGVKD. The CDR3 is made up of 19 amino acids. The CDR3, as DNA: TGTGCCATCAGCGCCCATGGAAGACGGACTAGCGGGGGGGAGGCTGAGCAGTTCTTC. Encoded protein: CAISAHGRRTSGGEAEQFF.

This clonotype was recorded many times. The chain links TRBV5-1 to TRBJ1-2; no firm D call. Germline assignment: CDR1 SGHRS and CDR2 YFSETQ. Trimming took off 0 bases at V and 2 bases at J, with 5 bases between the two ends. The CDR3 totals 13 residues. For the CDR3, the DNA is TGCGCCAGCAGCTTGGCACAGAACTATGGCTACACCTTC. Its protein product is CASSLAQNYGYTF.

This clonotype was recorded many times. The V and J genes are TRBV7-2 and TRBJ2-6, with 8 bases that match TRBD1. The ends lost 5 bases at V and 3 bases at J; junction bases unmatched: 3. CDR1 is SGHTA, CDR2 FQGNSA, per germline. The CDR3 length is 15 residues. In DNA, the CDR3 is TGTGCCAGCAGCCACGACAGGGGTGGGGCCAACGTCCTGACTTTC. Amino acid sequence: CASSHDRGGANVLTF.

This clonotype occurred a few times. The chain couples TRBV10-3 to TRBJ1-1; 7 bases line up with TRBD1. The CDR3 runs 16 residues. The V segment lost 0 bases and the J segment 2 bases; nucleotides outside the gene matches: 6. Germline V gives CDR1 ENHRY, CDR2 SYGVKD. The CDR3: CAISESIKGANTEAFF. The CDR3 DNA reads as TGTGCCATCAGTGAGTCGATTAAGGGGGCCAACACTGAAGCTTTCTTT.

This clonotype has at least ten counts. The V gene is TRBV20-1, the J gene TRBJ2-7, with D possibly being TRBD1 (6 bases). The CDR3 length is 14 residues. Germline CDR1 and CDR2: DFQATT and SNEGSKA (reference sequence). V shed 6 bases and J shed 1 base, with 16 bases lying between them. Here the CDR3 DNA reads TGCAGTGCCAGGGGCTCCAGGAAATCCTACGAGCAGTACTTC. Translation gives CSARGSRKSYEQYF.

The sample holds many counts of this clonotype. The V call is TRBV20-1, the J call TRBJ2-7; D is ambiguous. Germline CDR1 DFQATT, CDR2 SNEGSKA (reference sequence). The CDR3 totals 15 residues. V shed 1 base and J shed 3 bases, with 16 bases lying between them. The DNA for the CDR3 is TGCAGTGCTAGAGGCGGTGTGCGGACCATCTACGAGCAGTACTTC. It codes for CSARGGVRTIYEQYF.

This clonotype was seen many times. At one end the junction does not follow the germline gene, possibly because of a read error. The V call is TRBV5-4, the J call TRBJ2-1, with 9 bases that match TRBD2. Germline CDR1 reads SGHNT; CDR2 reads YYREEE (reference sequence). This CDR3 is built from 14 residues. The CDR3 sequence is CASSLSGLARRLVF. The CDR3 DNA sequence: TGTGCCAGCAGCTTGTCCGGACTAGCGCGACGTCTGGTCTTC.

In this sample, this clonotype turned up many times. The J gene is TRBJ2-5, the V gene TRBV20-1, with TRBD1 matching 7 bases. V trimming: 2 bases; J trimming: 8 bases; junction bases outside the gene matches: 20. The CDR3 is 17 amino acids. Germline V gene lookup returns CDR1 DFQATT and CDR2 SNEGSKA (reference sequence). The CDR3 loop reads CSARSDRGGPRWETQYF. CDR3 coding DNA: TGCAGTGCTAGAAGCGACAGAGGGGGCCCGAGATGGGAAACCCAGTACTTC.

This clonotype was detected ten times or more. This chain uses TRBV5-1 with TRBJ1-5, with 10 bases that match TRBD1. The V and J ends lost 0 bases and 3 bases, in that order; junction bases with no gene match: 3. The CDR3 has 16 residues. Germline V gives CDR1 SGHRS, CDR2 YFSETQ. As DNA, the CDR3 is TGCGCCAGCAGCTTGGGCGGGACAGGGGCCAATCAGCCCCAGCATTTT. It is translated as CASSLGGTGANQPQHF.